Listed below are T cell receptor beta chains from one sample, sequenced in a study of human T cells and chemical hapten exposure. TCRdb re-analysed the RACE reads in MiXCR, keeping a single row per CDR3 protein. Of about 350,000 distinct CDR3 sequences in the sample, about 6% were seen once. Sequenced here: whole blood, sampled in connection with sensitization to the hapten diphenylcyclopropenone (DPC). All receptors come from a woman under 30 with alopecia areata. Some clones in this sample may be carry-over from other donors' samples. CDR3s include the opening cysteine and the closing phenylalanine or tryptophan. A D gene is named only where the DNA matches it firmly. Some rows mark clone size as missing; the rest say once, few, many or name a class of expanded clone.

D	size	V	J	DNA	CDR3
TRBD1	many	TRBV3-1	TRBJ1-2	TGTGCCAGCAGCCTAACAGGGGCTGGCTACACCTTC	CASSLTGAGYTF
NA	few	TRBV27	TRBJ2-7	TGTGCCAGCAGTTTTGGGCAGGGTGCCGAGCAGTACTTC	CASSFGQGAEQYF
NA	many	TRBV5-1	TRBJ1-1	TGCGCCAGCAGCTTAACGGCCACTCACCGCCCGGAGGCTTTCTTT	CASSLTATHRPEAFF
NA	many	TRBV7-9	TRBJ2-7	TGTGCCAGCAGCGGGAGGGACAGCACCTACGAGCAGTACTTC	CASSGRDSTYEQYF
NA	few	TRBV6-5	TRBJ2-3	TGTGCCAGCAGGGATCCGGGGGGCGTGAGGGCAGATACGCAGTATTTT	CASRDPGGVRADTQYF
NA	many	TRBV7-8	TRBJ1-4	TGTGCCAGCAGCTTACAGGGGTTGAATGAAAAACTGTTTTTT	CASSLQGLNEKLFF
NA	NA	TRBV5-5	TRBJ2-7	TGTGCCAGCAGCTTGATCGTTGGGGAGCAGTACTTC	CASSLIVGEQYF
TRBD1	many	TRBV7-8	TRBJ1-5	TGTGCCAGCGAACGGGGGGACAGGGATTTGCAGGGCAATCAGCCCCAGCATTTT	CASERGDRDLQGNQPQHF
NA	few	TRBV7-2	TRBJ2-2	TGTGCCAGCACTCCGGGACACGGCTACACCGGGGAGCTGTTTTTT	CASTPGHGYTGELFF
NA	NA	TRBV3-1	TRBJ2-2	TGTGCCAGCAGCCAAGCGCAGTATCGGACCGGGGAGCTGTTTTTT	CASSQAQYRTGELFF
TRBD1	NA	TRBV5-6	TRBJ1-1	TGTGCCAGCAGCTTGTGGGACAGGGACTTGAACACTGAAGCTTTCTTT	CASSLWDRDLNTEAFF
NA	NA	TRBV24-1	TRBJ2-3	TGTGCCACCAAGGCGGAGAGCACAGATACGCAGTATTTT	CATKAESTDTQYF
NA	NA	TRBV2	TRBJ1-3	TGTGCCAGCAGTGAAGTTGGCAGGGGAAGGTCTGGAAACACCATATATTTT	CASSEVGRGRSGNTIYF
TRBD1	many	TRBV20-1	TRBJ2-7	TGCAGTGCCCTCGCTCGGGACAGGAGCCACGAGCAGTACTTC	CSALARDRSHEQYF
TRBD1	few	TRBV6-2/TRBV6-3	TRBJ2-3	TGTGCCAGCAGTTCGACAGGGGCAGGGGGCTGGGATACGCAGTATTTT	CASSSTGAGGWDTQYF
TRBD2	few	TRBV20-1	TRBJ2-3	TGCAGTGCGGCAGTAGCGGGGGGGCGGACAGATACGCAGTATTTT	CSAAVAGGRTDTQYF
NA	many	TRBV7-2	TRBJ2-7	TGTGCCAGCAGCCCTGAAAGGGGCTCCGAGCAGTACTTC	CASSPERGSEQYF